One and the same sample provided the 19 T cell receptor beta chains below, sequenced in a study of T-cell reconstitution after alpha-beta-depleted transplantation in children. Unique molecular identifiers were incorporated when the TCRbeta library was constructed. TCRdb passed the PCR reads through MiXCR, listing each CDR3 protein once. The table shows just over 950,000 distinct CDR3 sequences, with about 31% occurring only once. Sequenced here: PBMCs, mostly from graft donor cells, sampled 360 days after TCRalphabeta/CD19-depleted stem cell transplant. These receptors originate from a boy less than two years old who had a stem cell transplant for SCID, so the T cells may come from the graft donor.

This chain joins TRBV6-2 or TRBV6-3 and TRBJ2-1, with 9 bases fitting TRBD2. The CDR3 has 17 residues. Germline trimming cut 2 bases from V and 4 bases from J; bases unmatched to any gene: 9. CDR1 and CDR2 from the germline V gene are MNHEY and SVGEGT. CDR3 sequence: CASSYRRAGGLYNEQFF. Written as DNA, the CDR3 is TGTGCCAGCAGTTACAGGCGAGCGGGGGGCCTTTACAATGAGCAGTTCTTC.

The chain links TRBV11-1 to TRBJ2-3; TRBD1 is a possible D gene (6 bases). Germline V gives CDR1 SGHAT, CDR2 FQDESV (reference sequence). The ends were cut back, 3 bases at V and 9 bases at J, with 10 bases in the middle. CDR3 size: 12 residues. The CDR3 region is CASSFTGTTQYF. The DNA for the CDR3 is TGTGCCAGCAGCTTTACAGGGACGACGCAGTATTTT.

This clonotype was counted once. The gene calls are TRBV12-3 or TRBV12-4 and TRBJ1-4, with no clear D. Deletions cut 1 base from V and 7 bases from J, with 7 bases between. CDR3 size: 13 residues. The DNA for the CDR3 is TGTGCCAGCAGTTTAGTCTCTACTGAAAAACTGTTTTTT. This sequence encodes CASSLVSTEKLFF.

The sample holds a few counts of this clonotype. This chain uses TRBV3-1 with TRBJ1-1, with TRBD1 matching over 9 bases. This CDR3 region has 15 residues. V was pared by 3 bases and J by 4 bases, with 6 bases of the junction left unmatched. Germline-derived CDR1 and CDR2 are LGHDT and YNNKEL (reference sequence). CDR3 region: CASSQTGGIGTEAFF. CDR3 coding DNA: TGTGCCAGCAGCCAGACAGGGGGAATTGGCACTGAAGCTTTCTTT.

This clonotype was observed at least ten times. This chain uses TRBV12-3 or TRBV12-4 with TRBJ1-1; no definite D call. Trimming pared 9 bases from V and 1 base from J, leaving 6 bases between. There are 11 residues in the CDR3. The CDR3 sequence is CASNRNTEAFF. CDR3 DNA: TGTGCCAGTAACAGGAACACTGAAGCTTTCTTT.

The chain is built from TRBV6-5 and TRBJ1-2; D gene uncertain. V lost 4 bases to trimming and J lost 2 bases, with 8 bases between them. The germline gives CDR1 MNHEY, CDR2 SVGAGI. CDR3 size: 13 residues. Here the CDR3 reads CASSSRENYGYTF. CDR3 bases: TGTGCCAGCAGTTCTAGGGAAAACTATGGCTACACCTTC.

This clonotype was seen a few times. This CDR3 reads CASSSRPLGGDTGELFF. As DNA, the CDR3 is TGCGCCAGCAGCTCCCGGCCTCTAGGGGGGGACACCGGGGAGCTGTTTTTT. This sequence joins TRBV5-1 and TRBJ2-2; the D gene is possibly TRBD2 (7 bases). Germline assignment: CDR1 SGHRS and CDR2 YFSETQ. V lost 3 bases and J lost 3, with 18 bases in between. The CDR3 loop spans 17 amino acids. Filled out from reference TRBV5-1 and TRBJ2-2, the complete variable domain reads KAGVTQTPRYLIKTRGQQVTLSCSPISGHRSVSWYQQTPGQGLQFLFEYFSETQRNKGNFPGRFSGRQFSNSRSEMNVSTLELGDSALYLCASSSRPLGGDTGELFFGEGSRLTVL.

This clonotype was seen at least ten times. This chain joins TRBV29-1 and TRBJ2-1, with TRBD1 identical over 8 bases. Losses at the gene ends were 7 bases for V and 5 bases for J; bases not matched to a gene: 10. Germline assignment: CDR1 SQVTM and CDR2 ANQGSEA. The CDR3 has 14 amino acids. The CDR3 sequence is CSASKDRVNNEQFF. CDR3 bases: TGCAGCGCATCCAAGGACAGGGTAAACAATGAGCAGTTCTTC.

This sequence joins TRBV14 and TRBJ2-5, with D tentatively TRBD1 (5 bases). The length of the CDR3 is 14 residues. Trimming stripped 0 bases from V and 7 bases from J, with 12 bases between. Germline loops: CDR1 SGHDN, CDR2 FVKESK. CDR3 sequence: CASSQEGRVWTQYF. As DNA, the CDR3 is TGTGCCAGCAGCCAAGAGGGCAGGGTATGGACCCAGTACTTC.

The rearrangement uses TRBV7-2 and TRBJ2-7; D possibly matches TRBD1 or TRBD2 (6 bases each). CDR3 length: 15 amino acids. The V gene's germline CDR1 is SGHTA and CDR2 FQGNSA. Trimming left V 6 bases short and J 3 bases short, with 18 bases between. The CDR3 sequence: CASRPTLGGVYEQYF. CDR3 in DNA: TGTGCCAGCAGACCAACATTGGGGGGCGTCTACGAGCAGTACTTC.

DNA of the CDR3: TGTGCCAGCTCACCACGGGCAGTCAGCTATGGCTACACCTTC. This translates into CASSPRAVSYGYTF. The chain has TRBV18 and TRBJ1-2; no firm D call. Germline CDR1 KGHSH, CDR2 LQKENI. CDR3 length: 14 residues. V lost 1 base, J lost 4 bases, and 10 bases lay in between.

CDR3 amino acids: CATSRQTGGAGDTQYF. The CDR3 nucleotides are TGTGCCACCAGCCGCCAGACCGGGGGGGCCGGAGATACGCAGTATTTT. This sequence joins TRBV15 and TRBJ2-3; 8 nucleotides line up with TRBD2. After removal of 5 bases from V and 5 bases from J, the junction contained 12 bases not matched to a gene. Germline V gene data show CDR1 as LNHNV and CDR2 as YYDKDF (reference sequence). This CDR3 region has 16 residues. Based on the CDR3 plus reference TRBV15 and TRBJ2-3, the full variable domain is DAMVIQNPRYQVTQFGKPVTLSCSQTLNHNVMYWYQQKSSQAPKLLFHYYDKDFNNEADTPDNFQSRRPNTSFCFLDIRSPGLGDTAMYLCATSRQTGGAGDTQYFGPGTRLTVL.

This clonotype has a handful of counts. V gene TRBV20-1 combines with J gene TRBJ2-7; no firm D call. Trimming shortened V by 1 base and J by 3 bases, and 4 bases separated the two germline ends. Germline V gives CDR1 DFQATT, CDR2 SNEGSKA (reference sequence). CDR3 length equals 11 residues. DNA for the CDR3: TGCAGTGCTAGAGGCATCTACGAGCAGTACTTC. Translating it yields CSARGIYEQYF.

This clonotype was counted between two and nine times. The V and J genes are TRBV4-1 and TRBJ2-7; 7 bases align to TRBD1. Losses at the gene ends were 1 base for V and 6 bases for J; bases not matched to a gene: 9. This CDR3 comprises 15 residues. Germline-derived CDR1 and CDR2 are MGHRA and YSYEKL. The CDR3 DNA reads as TGCGCCAGCAGCCAAGTAGGGAGACAGGGATCCGAGCAGTACTTC. The encoded protein is CASSQVGRQGSEQYF.

In its sample, this clonotype was seen a few times. The chain couples TRBV3-1 to TRBJ1-2; 7 bases are shared with TRBD1. The CDR3 contains 16 residues. The germline gives CDR1 LGHDT, CDR2 YNNKEL (reference sequence). V dropped 4 bases and J dropped 0; count of bases not matched to a gene: 8. CDR3 sequence reads: CASSPTVQGPNYGYTF. CDR3 nucleotide sequence: TGTGCCAGCAGCCCCACTGTACAGGGGCCTAACTATGGCTACACCTTC.

The chain combines TRBV2 with TRBJ2-7, with TRBD2 as a possible D gene (5 bases). V was pared by 2 bases and J by 6 bases, with 11 bases between. Germline V CDR1 and CDR2: SNHLY, FYNNEI. CDR3 length equals 13 residues. The CDR3 spells CASSERRNLEQYF. CDR3 coding DNA: TGTGCCAGCAGTGAAAGGAGGAATCTCGAGCAGTACTTC.

This clonotype appeared a few times. The rearrangement links TRBV5-1 to TRBJ2-3; D is possibly TRBD1 or TRBD2 (6 bases each). This CDR3 contains 12 residues. CDR1 SGHRS and CDR2 YFSETQ come from the germline V gene. V was trimmed by 3 bases and J by 10 bases, leaving 12 bases between them. In DNA, the CDR3 is TGCGCCAGCAGCTACCCAGGGGAGGCGCAGTATTTT. As protein: CASSYPGEAQYF.

This clonotype has just a few counts. CDR3 coding DNA: TGTGCCAGCAGCTTAGTTTTGAGGGGGAGTCTCACAGATACGCAGTATTTT. It codes for CASSLVLRGSLTDTQYF. The V gene is TRBV7-2, the J gene TRBJ2-3, with a possible D match to TRBD1 (6 bases). Germline loops: CDR1 SGHTA, CDR2 FQGNSA. Trimming took off 1 base at V and 2 bases at J, with 16 bases between the two ends. The CDR3 runs 17 residues.

The chain couples TRBV3-1 to TRBJ2-2; 7 nucleotides match TRBD1. This CDR3 comprises 18 residues. The germline CDR1 and CDR2 sequences are LGHDT and YNNKEL (reference sequence). The J segment lost 0 bases and the V segment lost 1 base, leaving 8 bases of the junction unmatched. CDR3 amino acids: CASSQAWDSLANTGELFF. The CDR3 nucleotides read TGTGCCAGCAGCCAAGCGTGGGACAGCCTCGCGAACACCGGGGAGCTGTTTTTT.